Sequencing of this T cell receptor beta chain was carried out in a study of blood T cell repertoires in COVID-19. Study context: Samples of COVID-19 (acute and convalescent) were obtained from the United States, Italy and Spain. Sources were T cells, B-cell-depleted T cells, or PBMCs; the material itself was cDNA or gDNA.

Germline V gives CDR1 LNHDA, CDR2 SQIVND (reference sequence). CDR3 size: 16 residues. J gave up 7 bases and V 3 bases, and 12 bases lay outside the gene matches. As originally analysed: Researchers report that nucleated cell counts were estimated from reference gene primer amplification. The data were produced by immunoSEQ multiplex PCR, yet TCRdb's version contains in-frame clones alone and is incomplete. The V and J calls and the clone size are those of that table, but D and trimming were determined from the DNA. The table includes 150,000 to 200,000 clones, about 81% detected once. The rearrangement uses TRBV19 and TRBJ1-5; TRBD1 matches at 7 bases. This TCR derives from a woman in her 70s with acute or convalescent COVID-19. Sequencing was done on a sample of peripheral blood. The chain's CDR3 is CASSIGGAAGGQPQHF. The CDR3 DNA is TGTGCCAGTAGTATTGGGGGCGCGGCAGGGGGACAGCCCCAGCATTTT.